A selection of T cell receptor beta chains follows, all from one sample in a study of CD8 T cells in Susac syndrome. TCRdb itself ran the immunoSEQ multiplex PCR reads through MiXCR, one entry per CDR3 protein. The repertoire holds 150,000 to 250,000 distinct CDR3 sequences, with about 96% as singletons. The sequencing input was CD4+ T cells from PBMCs. Receptors were obtained from a human donor with multiple sclerosis. The CDR3 runs from the conserved cysteine through the conserved F or W. A D gene is named only where the DNA matches it firmly. The size of a clone is reported for some rows only, either as once, few or many, or as a class for expanded clones.

TRBJ2-7 - - TRBV9 CASSPRTEIYEQYF TGTGCCAGCAGCCCCCGGACAGAGATCTACGAGCAGTACTTC
TRBJ2-6 - - TRBV29-1 CSVGHPWAGAGANVLTF TGCAGCGTTGGCCACCCCTGGGCAGGGGCTGGGGCCAACGTCCTGACTTTC
TRBJ1-4 - - TRBV30 CAWSSLGQPEKLFF TGTGCCTGGAGTTCCCTTGGACAGCCTGAAAAACTGTTTTTT
TRBJ2-1 - TRBD2 TRBV30 CAWTPGTSGYNEQFF TGTGCCTGGACCCCCGGGACTAGCGGATACAATGAGCAGTTCTTC
TRBJ1-4 once - TRBV5-4 CASRSGATEKLFF TGTGCCAGCAGGTCGGGGGCCACGGAAAAACTGTTTTTT
TRBJ2-3 - - TRBV3-1 CASSQGPGIAQYF TGTGCCAGCAGCCAAGGACCCGGCATAGCGCAGTATTTT
TRBJ2-1 - - TRBV5-1 CASSLEQLYNEQFF TGCGCCAGCAGCTTGGAACAGCTATACAATGAGCAGTTCTTC
TRBJ2-3 - TRBD1 TRBV3-1 CASSAGTGGTDTQYF TGTGCCAGCAGCGCCGGGACAGGGGGCACAGATACGCAGTATTTT
TRBJ2-1 - TRBD2 TRBV9 CASSAGLAGENEQFF TGTGCCAGCAGCGCGGGACTAGCGGGAGAGAATGAGCAGTTCTTC
TRBJ1-5 - TRBD1 TRBV30 CAWSEGTEDQPQHF TGTGCCTGGAGTGAGGGGACAGAAGATCAGCCCCAGCATTTT
TRBJ2-6 - TRBD2 TRBV3-1 CASRPTSGSNSGANVLTF TGTGCCAGCAGGCCGACTAGCGGGAGCAACTCTGGGGCCAACGTCCTGACTTTC
TRBJ1-2 once - TRBV7-9 CASSRGIPYGYTF TGTGCCAGCAGCCGCGGGATACCCTATGGCTACACCTTC
TRBJ1-1 few - TRBV20-1 CSASRQNTEAFF TGCAGTGCTAGTCGGCAGAACACTGAAGCTTTCTTT